These 21 T cell receptor beta chains came from one sample sequenced in a study of PD-1 blockade in classical Hodgkin lymphoma. Specified time point: cycle 4 day 1 (C4D1), after less than seven weeks of nivolumab. All patients experienced relapse after autologous stem cell transplantation, and brentuximab vedotin exposure was variable. Clones were sequenced by immunoSEQ multiplex PCR, and TCRdb holds only the in-frame ones, with some missing. This table holds approximately 44,000 clones, roughly 70% found once. The specimen comprised peripheral blood mononuclear cells (PBMCs), sampled before the fourth cycle of nivolumab. The receptors come from a human donor with classical Hodgkin lymphoma.

The chain links TRBV19 to TRBJ2-1; possibly TRBD2 for D (5 bases). The CDR3 has 14 amino acids. Trimming took 7 bases from V and 1 from J, leaving 11 bases between them. Germline values: CDR1 LNHDA, CDR2 SQIVND (reference sequence). CDR3 sequence: CASKVEVSYNEQFF. The CDR3 DNA reads as TGTGCCAGTAAGGTGGAGGTTTCCTACAATGAGCAGTTCTTC.

This chain connects TRBV30 to TRBJ2-1; D is possibly TRBD2 (6 bases). Germline lookup yields CDR1 GTSNPN and CDR2 SVGIG (reference sequence). The CDR3 is 14 amino acids. The ends were cut back, 4 bases at V and 5 bases at J, with 15 bases in the middle. DNA of the CDR3: TGTGCCTGGAACACCCAGGGACTTAACAATGAGCAGTTCTTC. Its protein product is CAWNTQGLNNEQFF.

There are a few counts of this clone. This sequence joins TRBV6-6 and TRBJ2-3, with TRBD2 identical over 7 bases. CDR3 length equals 14 residues. Trimming removed 7 bases from V and 2 bases from J; junction bases left unmatched: 6. Looked up from germline, CDR1 is MNHNY and CDR2 is SVGAGI (reference sequence). In DNA, the CDR3 is TGTGCCAGCACCGAGAGCGGGATCACAGATACGCAGTATTTT. Translated, it gives CASTESGITDTQYF.

This clone has only a few counts. The genes are TRBV19 and TRBJ2-4; tentatively, D is TRBD1 (6 bases). V gave up 3 bases and J gave up 1 base, with 16 bases separating them. Germline V gene sequence: CDR1 LNHDA, CDR2 SQIVND (reference sequence). This CDR3 comprises 17 residues. The CDR3 DNA follows: TGTGCCAGTAGTATTGGCTCCACAGGGATCGCCAAAAACATTCAGTACTTC. This encodes CASSIGSTGIAKNIQYF.

The chain combines TRBV2 with TRBJ1-2; D uncertain. This CDR3 is 12 amino acids long. CDR1 and CDR2 from the germline V gene are SNHLY and FYNNEI. In DNA, the CDR3 is TGTGCAGCTACGGATAATAACTATGGCTACACCTTC. Translation: CAATDNNYGYTF.

The J gene is TRBJ2-1, the V gene TRBV6-4, with 14 bases fitting TRBD2. CDR1 is MRHNA, CDR2 SNTAGT, per germline. V trimming: 5 bases; J trimming: 8 bases; junction bases outside the gene matches: 5. The CDR3 runs to 15 residues. The CDR3 DNA reads as TGTGCCAGCAGTCGACTAGCGGGAGGGCTAGATGAGCAGTTCTTC. Translated: CASSRLAGGLDEQFF.

The chain joins TRBV7-2 to TRBJ1-1, with 8 bases matching TRBD1. Trimming removed 4 bases from V and 4 bases from J; junction bases left unmatched: 17. The CDR3 consists of 18 residues. Germline V lookup: CDR1 SGHTA, CDR2 FQGNSA. CDR3 in amino acids: CASSSRRQGHAEATEAFF. As DNA, the CDR3 is TGTGCCAGCAGCTCCCGTAGACAGGGGCACGCAGAGGCCACTGAAGCTTTCTTT.

The chain carries TRBV6-6 and TRBJ2-2, with 13 bases fitting TRBD2. This CDR3 spans 15 amino acids. Germline V lookup: CDR1 MNHNY, CDR2 SVGAGI (reference sequence). With V trimmed by 5 bases and J by 5 bases, 2 bases remained unmatched. The CDR3 DNA reads TGTGCCAGCAGTGAGACTAGCGGGGGGACCGGGGAGCTGTTTTTT. As protein: CASSETSGGTGELFF.

CDR3 bases: TGTGCCTGGAGAGGGGCAGGGTATAGGGGCACCGGGGAGCTGTTTTTT. Translation gives CAWRGAGYRGTGELFF. The J gene is TRBJ2-2, the V gene TRBV30; possible D gene TRBD1, 5 bases. The CDR3 covers 16 residues. Germline V CDR1 and CDR2: GTSNPN, SVGIG (reference sequence). V lost 3 bases and J 4 bases, leaving 18 bases between the germline ends.

This clone was seen repeatedly, ten times or more. The chain recombines TRBV7-6 with TRBJ2-7; D is unclear. The germline V and J ends were trimmed by 1 base and 0 bases, with 10 bases remaining between them. Germline V lookup: CDR1 SGHVS, CDR2 FNYEAQ. CDR3 length: 15 residues. CDR3 in DNA: TGTGCCAGCAGCTTAGGCTCCGTTAGCTCCTACGAGCAGTACTTC. Translation gives CASSLGSVSSYEQYF.

The chain uses TRBV30 and TRBJ2-5; no clear D. Germline-derived CDR1 and CDR2 are GTSNPN and SVGIG (reference sequence). The CDR3 is made up of 13 amino acids. V lost 3 bases, J lost 2 bases, and 10 bases lay in between. The CDR3 sequence: CAWRGLSQETQYF. The CDR3 DNA is TGTGCCTGGAGAGGGCTCTCACAAGAGACCCAGTACTTC.

This chain connects TRBV5-6 to TRBJ1-4, with 8 bases aligning to TRBD1. J lost 4 bases, V lost 4 bases, and 6 bases had no gene match. This CDR3 has 15 residues. Germline assignment: CDR1 SGHDT and CDR2 YYEEEE. The CDR3 loop reads CASSPFRGRNEKLFF. CDR3 DNA: TGTGCCAGCAGCCCCTTCAGGGGGCGTAATGAAAAACTGTTTTTT.

This clone was seen a handful of times. This rearrangement joins TRBV10-1 to TRBJ1-4, with TRBD1 as a possible D gene (5 bases). The length of the CDR3 is 14 residues. Looked up from germline, CDR1 is WNHNN and CDR2 is SYGVQD (reference sequence). Trimming pared 0 bases from V and 8 bases from J, leaving 10 bases between. CDR3 coding DNA: TGCGCCAGCAGTGAGTCGCCAGGGCGGGAAAAACTGTTTTTT. Translated: CASSESPGREKLFF.

This clone occurred a few times. This chain links TRBV4-1 with TRBJ1-1, with D hard to call. Germline CDR1 is MGHRA and CDR2 is YSYEKL. The CDR3 loop spans 16 amino acids. The V end lost 2 bases, the J end lost 4 bases, and 17 bases lay between the germline ends. The CDR3, as DNA: TGCGCCAGCAGCCAACTCAGGCTAGTGAAGGGCACTGAAGCTTTCTTT. This encodes CASSQLRLVKGTEAFF.

The chain combines TRBV7-2 with TRBJ1-2; D remains ambiguous. V shed 0 bases and J shed 2 bases, with 4 bases lying between them. The germline gives CDR1 SGHTA, CDR2 FQGNSA. The CDR3 consists of 13 residues. The CDR3 region has the DNA TGTGCCAGCAGCTTAGCCCCGAACTATGGCTACACCTTC. Its translation: CASSLAPNYGYTF.

CDR3 loop: CASSSTKPAEQFF. CDR3 nucleotides: TGTGCCAGCAGCTCCACTAAACCAGCTGAGCAGTTCTTC. The rearrangement uses TRBV7-2 and TRBJ2-1; D ambiguous. The V end was cut by 4 bases, the J end by 9 bases, with 13 bases between. CDR3 length: 13 residues. Germline V CDR1 and CDR2: SGHTA, FQGNSA. Variable domain in full (rest from reference TRBV7-2 and TRBJ2-1): GAGVSQSPSNKVTEKGKDVELRCDPISGHTALYWYRQSLGQGLEFLIYFQGNSAPDKSGLPSDRFSAERTGGSVSTLTIQRTQQEDSAVYLCASSSTKPAEQFFGPGTRLTVL.

This chain links TRBV7-2 with TRBJ2-7; D ambiguous. The CDR3 runs to 11 residues. V gave up 1 base and J gave up 5 bases, with 3 bases separating them. Germline V CDR1 and CDR2: SGHTA, FQGNSA. The DNA for the CDR3 is TGTGCCAGCAGCTTAGGGAACGAGCAGTACTTC. Residues: CASSLGNEQYF.

V gene TRBV6-5 combines with J gene TRBJ2-2; 8 nucleotides agree with TRBD2. With 0 bases clipped from V and 10 bases from J, the junction kept 7 bases outside the gene matches. This CDR3 is built from 15 residues. The germline V gene encodes CDR1 MNHEY and CDR2 SVGAGI. DNA of the CDR3: TGTGCCAGCAGTTACTCGAGAGCGGGAGTCGAGGAGCTGTTTTTT. Translation: CASSYSRAGVEELFF.

A note on this clone: This may be a read error: a much more frequent sequence differs by one nucleotide. CDR3 sequence reads: CASLFGGLAGYEQYF. The CDR3 nucleotides read TGTGCCAGCCTCTTTGGGGGGCTAGCGGGTTACGAGCAGTACTTC. The chain uses TRBV6-1 and TRBJ2-7; TRBD2 matches at 8 bases. Germline V gives CDR1 MNHNS, CDR2 SASEGT. Losses at the gene ends were 8 bases for V and 4 bases for J; bases not matched to a gene: 13. The CDR3 contains 15 residues.

The chain has TRBV9 and TRBJ1-5; tentative D call: TRBD1 (5 bases). Trimming took 0 bases from V and 5 from J, leaving 12 bases between them. The CDR3 length is 15 residues. Germline V gene data show CDR1 as SGDLS and CDR2 as YYNGEE. The chain's CDR3 is CASSVGQGGYQPQHF. CDR3 sequence (DNA): TGTGCCAGCAGCGTAGGGCAGGGCGGGTATCAGCCCCAGCATTTT.

The V call is TRBV6-1, the J call TRBJ1-2, with D uncertain. CDR3 length: 15 amino acids. Germline lookup yields CDR1 MNHNS and CDR2 SASEGT. V gave up 1 base and J gave up 0 bases, with 9 bases separating them. CDR3 residues: CASSEERWANYGYTF. CDR3 in DNA: TGTGCCAGCAGTGAAGAAAGGTGGGCTAACTATGGCTACACCTTC.